A selection of T cell receptor beta chains follows, all from one sample in a study of OX40 agonist ivuxolimab in advanced cancers. Generated by immunoSEQ multiplex PCR, the TCRdb table keeps only in-frame clones and is missing some. The data contain 40,000 to 55,000 clones, approximately 80% of them singletons. The material sequenced was CD4+ or CD8+ T cells sorted from blood, taken in a trial of the OX40 agonist ivuxolimab. These receptors all stem from an adult with an advanced solid tumor such as melanoma, head and neck, liver or kidney cancer. Each CDR3 is given with its conserved first and last residue. The D gene is left open where the match is weak. A clone size is listed for some rows: how often the clone was seen (once, few, many), or a class if it is expanded.

V	size	D	J	DNA	CDR3
TRBV7-9	-	-	TRBJ2-1	TGTGCCAGCAGCCATCCAGGAGGGGGCAGTGAGCAGTTCTTC	CASSHPGGGSEQFF
TRBV25-1	-	-	TRBJ1-1	TGTGCCAGCAGTCAGCCTGGGGCAGGCGAGATGAACACTGAAGCTTTCTTT	CASSQPGAGEMNTEAFF
TRBV15	-	TRBD1	TRBJ2-7	TGTGCCACCGGGACAGGGGTTACCTACGAGCAGTACTTC	CATGTGVTYEQYF
TRBV4-3	-	-	TRBJ1-1	TGCGCCAGCAGCCAAGCGATTACAGGCGGCACTGAAGCTTTCTTT	CASSQAITGGTEAFF
TRBV7-9	-	-	TRBJ2-7	TGTGCCAGCAGCTTGTCAGGTTACGAGCAGTACTTC	CASSLSGYEQYF
TRBV19	-	TRBD2	TRBJ2-7	TGTGCCAGTAGTAAGAGCGGGGGGAGTTACGAGCAGTACTTC	CASSKSGGSYEQYF
TRBV19	-	-	TRBJ2-7	TGTGCCACCGAGGGAGCGCCTTCCTACGAGCAGTACTTC	CATEGAPSYEQYF
TRBV7-2	-	-	TRBJ2-7	TGTGCCAGCAGTTTTGCAGACGGATTTTACGAGCAGTACTTC	CASSFADGFYEQYF
TRBV13	-	TRBD2	TRBJ2-1	TGTGCCAGCAGCCCGCAGGGACTAGCCGACAATGAGCAGTTCTTC	CASSPQGLADNEQFF
TRBV14	once	TRBD2	TRBJ2-1	TGTGCCAGCAGCCAAGAAACTAGCGGGAGTTATGAGCAGTTCTTC	CASSQETSGSYEQFF
TRBV5-1	once	TRBD1	TRBJ1-4	TGCGCCAGCAGCTGGTGGACAGGGAGCGCAACTAATGAAAAACTGTTTTTT	CASSWWTGSATNEKLFF
TRBV7-2	-	TRBD2	TRBJ2-7	TGTGCCAGCAGCAAAGGACTAGCGGGAGTTACCTCCTACGAGCAGTACTTC	CASSKGLAGVTSYEQYF
TRBV14	-	TRBD1	TRBJ2-2	TGTGCCAGCAGCCAAGTTGATACAGGGGAAACCGGGGAGCTGTTTTTT	CASSQVDTGETGELFF
TRBV9	-	TRBD1	TRBJ2-2	TGTGCCAGCAGCGCCCCGGGACAGGGTTGGTCCGGGGAGCTGTTTTTT	CASSAPGQGWSGELFF
TRBV7-2	-	TRBD1	TRBJ2-7	TGTGCCAGCAGCTTAAGGGGGACAGGGTCCGAGCAGTACTTC	CASSLRGTGSEQYF
TRBV6-6	-	-	TRBJ1-5	TGTGCCAGCAGTTATCGGGGTAGCAATCAGCCCCAGCATTTT	CASSYRGSNQPQHF
TRBV19	-	TRBD2	TRBJ2-1	TGTGCCAGTAGTTTGGTAGCGGGAGGGCTCAATGAGCAGTTCTTC	CASSLVAGGLNEQFF
TRBV13	-	-	TRBJ2-3	TGTGCCAGCAGCTTGAGCACAGATACGCAGTATTTT	CASSLSTDTQYF
TRBV4-2	-	TRBD2	TRBJ2-7	TGTGCCAGCAGCCCGACTAGCGGAATCACCTACGAGCAGTACTTC	CASSPTSGITYEQYF
TRBV7-6	-	TRBD1	TRBJ2-5	TGTGCCAGCAGCATCACCGGGACAGGGATGGGTGAGACCCAGTACTTC	CASSITGTGMGETQYF
TRBV27	-	-	TRBJ2-7	TGTGCCAGCAGTTTATGGTCGAGTCAGGGGACCTACGAGCAGTACTTC	CASSLWSSQGTYEQYF
TRBV7-9	-	-	TRBJ2-5	TGTGCCAGCAGCTTAGAGGGCAGGGGCCAAGAGACCCAGTACTTC	CASSLEGRGQETQYF
TRBV4-2	-	-	TRBJ2-5	TGTGCCAGCAGCCAAGAGGGGGAATGGGAGACCCAGTACTTC	CASSQEGEWETQYF
TRBV18	-	-	TRBJ2-5	TGTGCCAGCTCACCACCCAGTCAAGAGACCCAGTACTTC	CASSPPSQETQYF
TRBV7-3	few	-	TRBJ1-2	TGTGCCAGCAGCTCCGCGATCACAGGAAACTATGGCTACACCTTC	CASSSAITGNYGYTF
TRBV27	once	-	TRBJ2-7	TGTGCCAGCAGTCAGGGCAGCTCCTACGAGCAGTACTTC	CASSQGSSYEQYF